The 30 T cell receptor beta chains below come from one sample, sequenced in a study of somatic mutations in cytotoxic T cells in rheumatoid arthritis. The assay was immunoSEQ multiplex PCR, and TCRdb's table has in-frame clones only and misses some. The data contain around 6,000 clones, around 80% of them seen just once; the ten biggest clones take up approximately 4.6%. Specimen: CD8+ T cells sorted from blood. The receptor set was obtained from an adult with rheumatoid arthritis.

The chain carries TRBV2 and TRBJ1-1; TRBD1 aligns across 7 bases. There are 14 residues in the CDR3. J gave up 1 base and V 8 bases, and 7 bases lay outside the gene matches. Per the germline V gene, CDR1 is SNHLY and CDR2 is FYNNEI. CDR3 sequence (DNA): TGTGCCAGCCGAGACAGGGCCCCGAACACTGAAGCTTTCTTT. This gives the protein CASRDRAPNTEAFF.

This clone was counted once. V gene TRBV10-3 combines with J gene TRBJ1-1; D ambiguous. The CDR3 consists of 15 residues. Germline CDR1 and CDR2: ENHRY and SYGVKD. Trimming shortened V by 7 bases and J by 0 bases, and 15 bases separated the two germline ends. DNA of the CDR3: TGTGCCATCAAAAAGGAGGAGGGCTTGAACACTGAAGCTTTCTTT. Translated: CAIKKEEGLNTEAFF.

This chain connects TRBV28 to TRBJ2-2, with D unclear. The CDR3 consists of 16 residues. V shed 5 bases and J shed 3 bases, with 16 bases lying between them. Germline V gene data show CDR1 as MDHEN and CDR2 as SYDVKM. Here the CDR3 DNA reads TGTGCCAGCAGTAGGGTGGGCTCTACGTACACCGGGGAGCTGTTTTTT. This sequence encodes CASSRVGSTYTGELFF.

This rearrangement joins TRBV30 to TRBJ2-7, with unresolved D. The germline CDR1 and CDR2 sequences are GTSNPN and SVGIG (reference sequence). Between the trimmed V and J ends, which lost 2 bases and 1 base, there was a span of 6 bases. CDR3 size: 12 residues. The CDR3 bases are TGTGCCTGGAGTTTGGCGTCCTACGAGCAGTACTTC. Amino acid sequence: CAWSLASYEQYF.

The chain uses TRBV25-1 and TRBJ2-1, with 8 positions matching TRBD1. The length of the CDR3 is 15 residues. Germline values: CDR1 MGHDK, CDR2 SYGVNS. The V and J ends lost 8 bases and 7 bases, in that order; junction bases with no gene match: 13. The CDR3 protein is CASGTRTGFGNEQFF. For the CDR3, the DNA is TGTGCCAGCGGTACTAGGACAGGGTTTGGGAATGAGCAGTTCTTC.

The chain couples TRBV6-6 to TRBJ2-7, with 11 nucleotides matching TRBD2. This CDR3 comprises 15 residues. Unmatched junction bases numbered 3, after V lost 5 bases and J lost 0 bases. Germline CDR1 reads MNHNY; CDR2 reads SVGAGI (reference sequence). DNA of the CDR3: TGTGCCAGCAGTCGGACTAGCGGGCCCTCCTACGAGCAGTACTTC. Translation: CASSRTSGPSYEQYF.

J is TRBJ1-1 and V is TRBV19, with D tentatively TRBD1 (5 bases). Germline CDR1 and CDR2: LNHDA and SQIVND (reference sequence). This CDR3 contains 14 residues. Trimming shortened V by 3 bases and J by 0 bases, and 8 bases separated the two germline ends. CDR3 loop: CASSIGAMNTEAFF. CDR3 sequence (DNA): TGTGCCAGTAGTATCGGGGCGATGAACACTGAAGCTTTCTTT.

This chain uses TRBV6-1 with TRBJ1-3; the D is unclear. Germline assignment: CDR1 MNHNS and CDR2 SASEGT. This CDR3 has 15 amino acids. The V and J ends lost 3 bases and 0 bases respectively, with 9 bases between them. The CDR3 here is CASSDLSDSGNTIYF. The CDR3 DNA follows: TGTGCCAGCAGTGACCTCTCGGACTCTGGAAACACCATATATTTT.

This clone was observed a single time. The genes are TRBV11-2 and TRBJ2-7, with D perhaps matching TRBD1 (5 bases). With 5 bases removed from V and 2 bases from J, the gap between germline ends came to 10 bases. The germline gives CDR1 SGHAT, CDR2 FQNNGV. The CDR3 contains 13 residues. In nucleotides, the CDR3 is TGTGCCAGCAGCCCGACAGAGACCTACGAGCAGTACTTC. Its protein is CASSPTETYEQYF.

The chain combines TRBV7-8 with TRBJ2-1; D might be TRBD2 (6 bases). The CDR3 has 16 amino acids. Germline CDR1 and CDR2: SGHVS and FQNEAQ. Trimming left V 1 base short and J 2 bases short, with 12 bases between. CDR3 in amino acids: CASSLGDSSAYNEQFF. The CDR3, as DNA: TGTGCCAGCAGCTTAGGGGACTCATCCGCCTACAATGAGCAGTTCTTC. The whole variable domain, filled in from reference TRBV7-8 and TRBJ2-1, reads GAGVSQSPRYKVAKRGQDVALRCDPISGHVSLFWYQQALGQGPEFLTYFQNEAQLDKSGLPSDRFFAERPEGSVSTLKIQRTQQEDSAVYLCASSLGDSSAYNEQFFGPGTRLTVL.

CDR3 bases: TGTGCCAGCAGCGCAGCCGCAGGGGGGGAAAACTATGGCTACACCTTC. Its protein product is CASSAAAGGENYGYTF. This chain joins TRBV9 and TRBJ1-2, with 7 bases lining up with TRBD1. V lost 3 bases, J lost 2 bases, and 10 bases stayed unmatched. Germline lookup yields CDR1 SGDLS and CDR2 YYNGEE. The CDR3 spans 16 residues.

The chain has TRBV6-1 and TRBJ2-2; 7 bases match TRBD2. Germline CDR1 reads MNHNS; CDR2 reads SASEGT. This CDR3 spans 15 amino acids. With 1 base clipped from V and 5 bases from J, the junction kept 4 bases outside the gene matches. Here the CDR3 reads CASSEGGRETGELFF. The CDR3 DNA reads TGTGCCAGCAGTGAAGGGGGGAGGGAAACCGGGGAGCTGTTTTTT.

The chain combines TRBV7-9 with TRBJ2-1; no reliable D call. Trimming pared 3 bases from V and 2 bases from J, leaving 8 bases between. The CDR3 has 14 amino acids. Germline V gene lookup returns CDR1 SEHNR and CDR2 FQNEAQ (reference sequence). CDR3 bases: TGTGCCAGCAGCTTCGGTCTAACCTACAATGAGCAGTTCTTC. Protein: CASSFGLTYNEQFF.

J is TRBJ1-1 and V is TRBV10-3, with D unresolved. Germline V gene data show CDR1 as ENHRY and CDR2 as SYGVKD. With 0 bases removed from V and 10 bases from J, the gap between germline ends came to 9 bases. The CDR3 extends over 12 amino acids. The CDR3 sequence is CAISESGFGAFF. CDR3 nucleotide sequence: TGTGCCATCAGTGAGTCCGGGTTCGGAGCTTTCTTT.

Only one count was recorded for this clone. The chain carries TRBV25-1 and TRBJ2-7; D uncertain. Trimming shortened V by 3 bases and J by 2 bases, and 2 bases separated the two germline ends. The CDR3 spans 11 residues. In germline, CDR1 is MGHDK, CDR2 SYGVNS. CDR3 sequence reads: CASSEAYEQYF. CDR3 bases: TGTGCCAGCAGTGAGGCCTACGAGCAGTACTTC.

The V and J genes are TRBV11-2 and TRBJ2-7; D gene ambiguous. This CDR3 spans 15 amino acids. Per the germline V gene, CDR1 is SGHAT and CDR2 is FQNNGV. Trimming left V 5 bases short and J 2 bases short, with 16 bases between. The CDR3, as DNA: TGTGCCAGCAGCCTCCAGATTGGTTCTCCCTACGAGCAGTACTTC. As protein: CASSLQIGSPYEQYF.

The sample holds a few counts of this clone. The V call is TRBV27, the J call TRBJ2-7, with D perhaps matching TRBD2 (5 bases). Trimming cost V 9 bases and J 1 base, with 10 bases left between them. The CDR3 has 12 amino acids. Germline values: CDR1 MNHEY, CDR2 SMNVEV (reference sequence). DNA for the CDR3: TGTGCCAGTAGTCCGGGGTCCTACGAGCAGTACTTC. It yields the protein CASSPGSYEQYF.

The CDR3 sequence is CASRLGKSSYNSPLHF. CDR3 DNA: TGTGCCAGCAGACTCGGGAAGAGCTCCTATAATTCACCCCTCCACTTT. J is TRBJ1-6 and V is TRBV28; the D is unclear. Per germline, CDR1 MDHEN and CDR2 SYDVKM. The V end was cut by 6 bases, the J end by 0 bases, with 12 bases between. This CDR3 has 16 residues.

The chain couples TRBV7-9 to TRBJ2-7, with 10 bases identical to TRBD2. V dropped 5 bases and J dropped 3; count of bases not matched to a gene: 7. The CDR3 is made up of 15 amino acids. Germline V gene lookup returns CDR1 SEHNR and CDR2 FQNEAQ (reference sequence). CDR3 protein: CASSDRTSGLYEQYF. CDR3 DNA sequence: TGTGCCAGCAGCGACAGGACTAGCGGACTCTACGAGCAGTACTTC. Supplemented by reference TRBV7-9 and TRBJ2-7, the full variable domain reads DTGVSQNPRHKITKRGQNVTFRCDPISEHNRLYWYRQTLGQGPEFLTYFQNEAQLEKSRLLSDRFSAERPKGSFSTLEIQRTEQGDSAMYLCASSDRTSGLYEQYFGPGTRLTVT.

CDR3 in amino acids: CASSKGHLTTGELFF. The DNA of the CDR3 is TGTGCCAGCAGCAAAGGGCACCTTACCACCGGGGAGCTGTTTTTT. The chain carries TRBV21-1 and TRBJ2-2; no check of the table's D call, TRBD1, against the DNA was made. TRBV21-1 is a listed pseudogene. The CDR3 has 15 amino acids.

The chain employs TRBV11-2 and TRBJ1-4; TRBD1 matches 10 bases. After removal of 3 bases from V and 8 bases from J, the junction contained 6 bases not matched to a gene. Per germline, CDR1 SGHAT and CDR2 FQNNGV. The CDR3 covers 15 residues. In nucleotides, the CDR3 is TGTGCCAGCAGCTTTCGGACAGGGGGGCACGAAAAACTGTTTTTT. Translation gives CASSFRTGGHEKLFF.

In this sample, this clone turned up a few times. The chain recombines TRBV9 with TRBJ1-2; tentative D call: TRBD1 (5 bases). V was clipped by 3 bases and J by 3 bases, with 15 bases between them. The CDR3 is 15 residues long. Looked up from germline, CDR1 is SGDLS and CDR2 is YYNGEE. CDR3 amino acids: CASSDRSGPDYGYTF. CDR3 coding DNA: TGTGCCAGCAGCGACCGGTCGGGGCCAGACTATGGCTACACCTTC.

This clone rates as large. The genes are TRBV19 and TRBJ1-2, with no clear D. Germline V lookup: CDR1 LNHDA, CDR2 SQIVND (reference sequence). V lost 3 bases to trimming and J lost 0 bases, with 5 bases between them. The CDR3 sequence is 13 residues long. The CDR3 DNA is TGTGCCAGTAGTATCGGTACTAACTATGGCTACACCTTC. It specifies CASSIGTNYGYTF. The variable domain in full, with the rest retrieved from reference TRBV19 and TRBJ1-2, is DGGITQSPKYLFRKEGQNVTLSCEQNLNHDAMYWYRQDPGQGLRLIYYSQIVNDFQKGDIAEGYSVSREKKESFPLTVTSAQKNPTAFYLCASSIGTNYGYTFGSGTRLTVV.

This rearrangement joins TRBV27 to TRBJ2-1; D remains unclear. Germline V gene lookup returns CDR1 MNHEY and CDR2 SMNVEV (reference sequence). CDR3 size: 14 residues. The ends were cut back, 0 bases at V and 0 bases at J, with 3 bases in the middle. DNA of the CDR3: TGTGCCAGCAGTTTATCCCGCTCCTACAATGAGCAGTTCTTC. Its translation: CASSLSRSYNEQFF.

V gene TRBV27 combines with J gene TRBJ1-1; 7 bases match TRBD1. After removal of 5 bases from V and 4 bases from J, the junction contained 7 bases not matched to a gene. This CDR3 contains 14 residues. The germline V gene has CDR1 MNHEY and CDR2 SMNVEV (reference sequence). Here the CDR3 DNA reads TGTGCCAGCAGTCAACAGGGGACCGGCACTGAAGCTTTCTTT. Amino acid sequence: CASSQQGTGTEAFF.

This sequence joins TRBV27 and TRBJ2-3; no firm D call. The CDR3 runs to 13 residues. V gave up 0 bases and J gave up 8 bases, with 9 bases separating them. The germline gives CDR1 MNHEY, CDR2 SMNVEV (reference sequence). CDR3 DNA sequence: TGTGCCAGCAGTTTATCACCGGTGGGTACGCAGTATTTT. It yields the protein CASSLSPVGTQYF.

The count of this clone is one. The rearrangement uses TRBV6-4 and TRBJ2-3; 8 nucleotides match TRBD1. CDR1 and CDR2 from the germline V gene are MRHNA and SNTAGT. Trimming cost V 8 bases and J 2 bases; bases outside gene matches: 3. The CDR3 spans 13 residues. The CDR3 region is CASGTGNTDTQYF. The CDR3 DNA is TGTGCCAGCGGGACAGGCAACACAGATACGCAGTATTTT.

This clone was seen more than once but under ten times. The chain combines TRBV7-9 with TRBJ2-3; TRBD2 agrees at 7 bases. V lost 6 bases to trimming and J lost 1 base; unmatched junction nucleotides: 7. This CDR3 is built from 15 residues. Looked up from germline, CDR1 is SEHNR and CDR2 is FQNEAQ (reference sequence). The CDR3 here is CASRPGLWGTDTQYF. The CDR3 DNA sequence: TGTGCCAGCAGACCGGGACTATGGGGCACAGATACGCAGTATTTT. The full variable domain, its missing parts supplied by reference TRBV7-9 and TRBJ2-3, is DTGVSQNPRHKITKRGQNVTFRCDPISEHNRLYWYRQTLGQGPEFLTYFQNEAQLEKSRLLSDRFSAERPKGSFSTLEIQRTEQGDSAMYLCASRPGLWGTDTQYFGPGTRLTVL.

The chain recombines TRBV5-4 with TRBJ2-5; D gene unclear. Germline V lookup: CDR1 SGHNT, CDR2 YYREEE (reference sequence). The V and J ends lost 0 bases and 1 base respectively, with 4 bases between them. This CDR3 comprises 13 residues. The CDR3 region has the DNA TGTGCCAGCAGCTTGGATTCCCAAGAGACCCAGTACTTC. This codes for CASSLDSQETQYF.

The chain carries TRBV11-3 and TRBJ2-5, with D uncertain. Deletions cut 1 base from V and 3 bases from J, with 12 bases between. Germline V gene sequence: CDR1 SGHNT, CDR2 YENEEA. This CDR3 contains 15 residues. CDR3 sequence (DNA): TGTGCCAGCAGCTTAGCGCAACTGGTGGAAGAGACCCAGTACTTC. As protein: CASSLAQLVEETQYF.